This TCR beta chain was sequenced for a study of beta chain features in type 1 diabetes. Expressed TCRB transcripts were sequenced after all isolated RNA was converted to cDNA. The protocol was immunoSEQ multiplex PCR, while the TCRdb copy is restricted to in-frame clones and leaves out a portion. The data contain 600,000 to 700,000 clones, around 12% of them singletons. Study outcomes and limitations: The study found moderately but significantly shorter TCRB CDR3s in all four CD4+ subsets of Type 1 diabetes patients.

This clone has a handful of counts. Its antigen is not known. The specimen was naive CD4+ T cells from blood. The sequence was obtained from a man younger than 40 with type 1 diabetes.

CDR3 region: CASSLGQVNYGYTF. CDR3 in DNA: TGTGCCAGCAGCTTAGGACAGGTCAACTATGGCTACACCTTC. This chain uses TRBV11-3 with TRBJ1-2; TRBD1 might be the D (6 bases). The CDR3 is 14 amino acids. V was cut by 1 base and J by 2 bases, with 8 bases left in between. Germline V gene data show CDR1 as SGHNT and CDR2 as YENEEA.